This T cell receptor beta chain was sequenced in a study of breast tumors, draining lymph nodes, adjacent tissues. This clonotype has only one observation. Its target is not known. General study points: Tumors had less TCR diversity than lymph nodes, more than nontumor tissue. Findings are consistent with lymph node origin and intratumoral expansion of most tumor T cells. Luminal-like breast cancer showed significantly higher tumor–nontumor repertoire similarity than basal-like. Data only fit, rather than demonstrated, lymph node origin of most tumor T cells.

The V segment lost 3 bases and the J segment 5 bases; nucleotides outside the gene matches: 8. The CDR3 covers 17 residues. The V gene's germline CDR1 is SEHNR and CDR2 FQNEAQ (reference sequence). TCRdb itself ran the multiplex PCR reads through MiXCR, one entry per CDR3 protein. Of some 21,000 distinct CDR3 sequences in the sample, around 40% were seen once. V is TRBV7-9 and J is TRBJ2-5, with 14 positions matching TRBD2. The clonotype comes from a female donor with breast cancer. Some clones in this sample may be carry-over from other donors' samples. Sample: breast tumor tissue. CDR3 sequence: CASSLAPGTSGSETQYF. The CDR3 nucleotides read TGTGCCAGCAGCTTGGCCCCAGGGACTAGCGGGAGTGAGACCCAGTACTTC.